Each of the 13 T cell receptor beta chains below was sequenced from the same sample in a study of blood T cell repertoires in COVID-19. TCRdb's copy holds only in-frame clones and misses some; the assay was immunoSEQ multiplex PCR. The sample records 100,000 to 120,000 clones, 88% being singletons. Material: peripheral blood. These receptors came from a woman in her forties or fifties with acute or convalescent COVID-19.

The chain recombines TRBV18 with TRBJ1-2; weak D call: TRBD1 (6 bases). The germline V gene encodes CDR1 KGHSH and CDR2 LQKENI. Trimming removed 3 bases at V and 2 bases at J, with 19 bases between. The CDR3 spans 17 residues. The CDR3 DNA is TGTGCCAGCTCACCCTGGGCGACAGGAAAGAAGAACTATGGCTACACCTTC. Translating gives CASSPWATGKKNYGYTF.

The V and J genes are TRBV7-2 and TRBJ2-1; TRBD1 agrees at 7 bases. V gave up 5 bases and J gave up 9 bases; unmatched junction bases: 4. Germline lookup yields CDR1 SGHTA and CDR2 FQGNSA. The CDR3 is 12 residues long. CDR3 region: CASSLNRGEQFF. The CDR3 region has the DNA TGTGCCAGCAGCCTAAACAGGGGTGAGCAGTTCTTC.

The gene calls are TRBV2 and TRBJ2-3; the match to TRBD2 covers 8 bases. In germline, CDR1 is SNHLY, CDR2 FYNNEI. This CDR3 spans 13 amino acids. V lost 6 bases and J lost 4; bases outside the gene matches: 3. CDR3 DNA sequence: TGTGCCAGCAGCGAGCGGGAGTCAGATACGCAGTATTTT. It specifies CASSERESDTQYF.

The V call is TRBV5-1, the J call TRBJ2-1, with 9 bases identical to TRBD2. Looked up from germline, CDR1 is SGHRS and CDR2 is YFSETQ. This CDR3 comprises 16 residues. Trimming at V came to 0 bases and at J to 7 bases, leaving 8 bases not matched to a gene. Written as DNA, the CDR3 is TGCGCCAGCAGCTTGGGGGCGGGAGGGCCTACTAATGAGCAGTTCTTC. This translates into CASSLGAGGPTNEQFF.

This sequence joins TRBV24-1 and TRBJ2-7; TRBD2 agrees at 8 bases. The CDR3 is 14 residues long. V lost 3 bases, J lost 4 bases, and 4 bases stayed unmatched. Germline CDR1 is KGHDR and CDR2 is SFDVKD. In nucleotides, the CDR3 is TGTGCCACCAGTGATGGGGGACTAGGGTACGAGCAGTACTTC. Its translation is CATSDGGLGYEQYF.

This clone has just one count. The CDR3 nucleotides read TGCGCCAGCAGCTTGCCCTCGGGCTTGGAGGGCAATGAGCAGTTCTTC. It encodes CASSLPSGLEGNEQFF. The chain recombines TRBV5-1 with TRBJ2-1; D perhaps matches TRBD2 (6 bases). The germline gives CDR1 SGHRS, CDR2 YFSETQ. The CDR3 covers 16 residues. V gave up 1 base and J gave up 6 bases, with 17 bases separating them. Together with reference TRBV5-1 and TRBJ2-1, the CDR3 gives the full variable domain: KAGVTQTPRYLIKTRGQQVTLSCSPISGHRSVSWYQQTPGQGLQFLFEYFSETQRNKGNFPGRFSGRQFSNSRSEMNVSTLELGDSALYLCASSLPSGLEGNEQFFGPGTRLTVL.

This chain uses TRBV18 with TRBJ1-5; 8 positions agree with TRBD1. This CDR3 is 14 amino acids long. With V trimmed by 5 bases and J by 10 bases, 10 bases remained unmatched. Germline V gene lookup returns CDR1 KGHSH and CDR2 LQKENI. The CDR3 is CASSKDRAEGPQHF. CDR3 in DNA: TGTGCCAGCTCAAAGGACAGGGCGGAAGGTCCCCAGCATTTT.

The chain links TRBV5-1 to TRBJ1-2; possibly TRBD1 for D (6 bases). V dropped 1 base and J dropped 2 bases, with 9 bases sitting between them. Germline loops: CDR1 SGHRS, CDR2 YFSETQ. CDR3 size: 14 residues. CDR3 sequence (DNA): TGCGCCAGCAGCTTGACAGGGCCCAACTATGGCTACACCTTC. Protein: CASSLTGPNYGYTF.

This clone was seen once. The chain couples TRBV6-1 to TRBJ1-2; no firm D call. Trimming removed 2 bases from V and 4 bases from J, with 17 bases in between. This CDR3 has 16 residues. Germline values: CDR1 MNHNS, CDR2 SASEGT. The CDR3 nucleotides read TGTGCCAGCAGTGAAAATCGCGCGGGGAGTAGCTATGGCTACACCTTC. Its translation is CASSENRAGSSYGYTF.

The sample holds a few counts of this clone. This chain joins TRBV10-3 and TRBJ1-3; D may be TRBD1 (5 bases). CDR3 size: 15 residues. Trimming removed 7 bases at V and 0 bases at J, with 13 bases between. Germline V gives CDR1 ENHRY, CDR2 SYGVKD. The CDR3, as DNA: TGTGCCATCACCAGACAGCAATACTCTGGAAACACCATATATTTT. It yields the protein CAITRQQYSGNTIYF.

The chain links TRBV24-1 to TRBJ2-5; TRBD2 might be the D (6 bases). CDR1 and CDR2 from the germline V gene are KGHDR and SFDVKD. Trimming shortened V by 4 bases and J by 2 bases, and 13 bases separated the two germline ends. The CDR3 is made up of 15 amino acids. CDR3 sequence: CATSEPGLTQETQYF. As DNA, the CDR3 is TGTGCCACCAGTGAGCCGGGACTTACGCAAGAGACCCAGTACTTC.

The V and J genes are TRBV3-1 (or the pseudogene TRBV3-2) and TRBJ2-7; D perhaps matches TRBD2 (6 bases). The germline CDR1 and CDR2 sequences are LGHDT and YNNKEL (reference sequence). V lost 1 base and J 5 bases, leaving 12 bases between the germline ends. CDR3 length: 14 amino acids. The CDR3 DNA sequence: TGTGCCAGCAGCCAAGGTGGAGGGATCGACGAGCAGTACTTC. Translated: CASSQGGGIDEQYF.

CDR3: CASSIGQRLSYEQYF. The CDR3 DNA reads as TGTGCCAGTAGTATAGGGCAGCGGCTCTCCTACGAGCAGTACTTC. The gene calls are TRBV19 and TRBJ2-7; D possibly corresponds to TRBD2 (5 bases). Germline V gene data show CDR1 as LNHDA and CDR2 as SQIVND (reference sequence). With 1 base removed from V and 0 bases from J, the gap between germline ends came to 10 bases. This CDR3 has 15 residues.